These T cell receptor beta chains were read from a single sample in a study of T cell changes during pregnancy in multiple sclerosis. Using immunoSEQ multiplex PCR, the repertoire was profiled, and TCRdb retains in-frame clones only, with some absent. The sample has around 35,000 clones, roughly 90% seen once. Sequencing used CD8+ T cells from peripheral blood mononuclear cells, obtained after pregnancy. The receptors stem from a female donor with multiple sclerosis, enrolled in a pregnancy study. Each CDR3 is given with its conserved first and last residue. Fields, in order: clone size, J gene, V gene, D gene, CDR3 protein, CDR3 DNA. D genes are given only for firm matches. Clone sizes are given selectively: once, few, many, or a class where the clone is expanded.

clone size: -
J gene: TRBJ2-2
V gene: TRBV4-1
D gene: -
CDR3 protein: CASSQDGSSVTGELFF
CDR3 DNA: TGCGCCAGCAGCCAAGATGGTTCTAGCGTGACCGGGGAGCTGTTTTTT

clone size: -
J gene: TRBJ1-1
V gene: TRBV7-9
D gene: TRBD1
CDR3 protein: CASSLKGQPRTEAFF
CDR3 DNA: TGTGCCAGCAGCTTAAAGGGACAGCCCCGCACTGAAGCTTTCTTT

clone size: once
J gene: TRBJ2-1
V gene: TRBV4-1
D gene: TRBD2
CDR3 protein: CASSLRREGINEQFF
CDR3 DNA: TGCGCCAGCAGCCTTCGGAGGGAGGGGATAAATGAGCAGTTCTTC

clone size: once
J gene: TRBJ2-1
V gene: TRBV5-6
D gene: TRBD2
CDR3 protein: CASSLAGTTNYNEQFF
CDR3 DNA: TGTGCCAGCAGCTTGGCCGGGACTACCAACTACAATGAGCAGTTCTTC

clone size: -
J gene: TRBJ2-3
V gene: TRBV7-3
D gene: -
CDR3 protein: CASSLRDVDTDTQYF
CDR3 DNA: TGTGCCAGCAGCTTGCGGGACGTAGACACAGATACGCAGTATTTT

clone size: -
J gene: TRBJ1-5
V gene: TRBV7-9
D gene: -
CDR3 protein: CASSPAGQPQHF
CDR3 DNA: TGTGCCAGCAGCCCTGCGGGGCAGCCCCAGCATTTT

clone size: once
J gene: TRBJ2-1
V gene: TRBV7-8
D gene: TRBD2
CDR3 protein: CASSLGGTIYNEQFF
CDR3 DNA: TGTGCCAGCAGCTTAGGAGGGACTATATACAATGAGCAGTTCTTC

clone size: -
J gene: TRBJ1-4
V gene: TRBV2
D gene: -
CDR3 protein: CASMITSQEFQFF
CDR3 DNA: TGTGCCAGCATGATTACCAGCCAGGAATTTCAGTTTTTT

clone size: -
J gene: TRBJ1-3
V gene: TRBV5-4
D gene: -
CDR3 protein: CASSPNPGDSGNTIYF
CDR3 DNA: TGTGCCAGCAGCCCGAATCCAGGGGACTCTGGAAACACCATATATTTT

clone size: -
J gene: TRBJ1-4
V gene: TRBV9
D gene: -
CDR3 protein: CASSVAGGLGDEKLFF
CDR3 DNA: TGTGCCAGCAGCGTAGCTGGGGGGTTGGGAGATGAAAAACTGTTTTTT

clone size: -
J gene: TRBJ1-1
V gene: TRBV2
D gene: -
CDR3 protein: CASTPGQQNTEAFF
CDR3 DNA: TGTGCCAGCACCCCGGGACAACAGAACACTGAAGCTTTCTTT

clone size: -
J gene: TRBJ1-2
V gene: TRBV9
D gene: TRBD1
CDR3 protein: CASSVYGTGYGYTF
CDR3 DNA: TGTGCCAGCAGCGTATATGGGACAGGCTATGGCTACACCTTC

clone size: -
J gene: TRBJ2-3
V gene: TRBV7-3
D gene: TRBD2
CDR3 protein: CASSPRAGGPIDTQYF
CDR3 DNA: TGTGCCAGCAGTCCTCGAGCGGGGGGGCCTATAGATACGCAGTATTTT

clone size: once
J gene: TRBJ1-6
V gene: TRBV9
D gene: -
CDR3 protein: CASSVATERNSPLHF
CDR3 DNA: TGTGCCAGCAGCGTAGCTACGGAGAGGAATTCACCCCTCCACTTT

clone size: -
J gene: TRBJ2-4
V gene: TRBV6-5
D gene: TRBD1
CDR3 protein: CASSIGQGKNIQYF
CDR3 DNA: TGTGCCAGCTCAATAGGACAGGGCAAAAACATTCAGTACTTC

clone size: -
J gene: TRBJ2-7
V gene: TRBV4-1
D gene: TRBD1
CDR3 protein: CASSQGDRGMDEQYF
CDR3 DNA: TGCGCCAGCAGCCAAGGGGACAGGGGCATGGACGAGCAGTACTTC

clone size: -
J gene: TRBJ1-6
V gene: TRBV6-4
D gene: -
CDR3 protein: CASSVGGDNNSPLHF
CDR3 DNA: TGTGCCAGCAGTGTGGGGGGAGACAATAATTCACCCCTCCACTTT

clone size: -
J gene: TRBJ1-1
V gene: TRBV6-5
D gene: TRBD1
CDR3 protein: CASSPGTVNTEAFF
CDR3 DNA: TGTGCCAGCAGCCCCGGGACAGTGAACACTGAAGCTTTCTTT

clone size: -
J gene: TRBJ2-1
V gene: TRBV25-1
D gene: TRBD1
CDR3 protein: CASRRTGEPLGEQFF
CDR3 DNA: TGTGCCAGCAGGAGGACAGGGGAACCTTTGGGTGAGCAGTTCTTC

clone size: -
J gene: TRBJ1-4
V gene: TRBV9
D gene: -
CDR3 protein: CASSGGGLSEKLFF
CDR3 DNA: TGTGCCAGCAGCGGGGGAGGGCTTAGCGAAAAACTGTTTTTT

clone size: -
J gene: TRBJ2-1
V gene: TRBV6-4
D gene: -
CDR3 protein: CASSDSLINEQFF
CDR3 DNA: TGTGCCAGCAGTGACTCACTTATTAATGAGCAGTTCTTC

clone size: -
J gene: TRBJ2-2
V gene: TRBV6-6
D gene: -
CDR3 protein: CASSGLQGNTGELFF
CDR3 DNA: TGTGCCAGCAGTGGATTACAGGGTAACACCGGGGAGCTGTTTTTT

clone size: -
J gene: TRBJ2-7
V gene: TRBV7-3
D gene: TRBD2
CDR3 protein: CASSLTAGDYEQYF
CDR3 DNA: TGTGCCAGCAGCTTAACAGCGGGGGACTACGAGCAGTACTTC

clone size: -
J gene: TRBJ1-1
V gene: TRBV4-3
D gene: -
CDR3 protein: CASSQDRGLSEAFF
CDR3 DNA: TGCGCCAGCAGCCAAGATAGGGGACTCTCTGAAGCTTTCTTT

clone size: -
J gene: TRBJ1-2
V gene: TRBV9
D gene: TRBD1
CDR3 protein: CASSVEQGAGGYTF
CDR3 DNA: TGTGCCAGCAGCGTAGAACAGGGGGCGGGTGGCTACACCTTC

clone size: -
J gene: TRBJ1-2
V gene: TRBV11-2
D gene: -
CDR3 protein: CASSHTATLGAYGYTF
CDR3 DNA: TGTGCCAGCAGCCATACAGCGACTCTGGGGGCTTACGGCTACACCTTC

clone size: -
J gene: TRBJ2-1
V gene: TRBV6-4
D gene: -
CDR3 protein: CASIQQGPAGGNEQFF
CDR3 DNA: TGTGCCAGCATTCAACAGGGCCCCGCTGGAGGCAATGAGCAGTTCTTC

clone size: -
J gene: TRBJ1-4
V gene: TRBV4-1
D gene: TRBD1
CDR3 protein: CASRPTGRGEKLFF
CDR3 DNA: TGCGCCAGCAGACCGACAGGGCGTGGGGAAAAACTGTTTTTT

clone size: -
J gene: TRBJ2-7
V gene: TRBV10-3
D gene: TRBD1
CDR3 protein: CAISETTGGGYEQYF
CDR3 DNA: TGTGCCATCAGTGAGACAACAGGGGGCGGCTACGAGCAGTACTTC

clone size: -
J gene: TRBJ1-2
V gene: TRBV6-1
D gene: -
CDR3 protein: CASSTGENYGYTF
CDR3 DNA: TGTGCCAGCAGTACGGGGGAGAACTATGGCTACACCTTC

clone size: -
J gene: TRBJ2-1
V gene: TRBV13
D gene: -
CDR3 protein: CASSLGSSAPNEQFF
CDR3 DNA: TGTGCCAGCAGCTTAGGGTCTAGCGCGCCGAATGAGCAGTTCTTC

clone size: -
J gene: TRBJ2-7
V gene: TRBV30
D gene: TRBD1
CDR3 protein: CAWVGQATNYEQYF
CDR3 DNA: TGTGCCTGGGTCGGACAGGCGACGAACTACGAGCAGTACTTC

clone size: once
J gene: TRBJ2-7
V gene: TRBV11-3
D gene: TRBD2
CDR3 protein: CASSGTSVDEQYF
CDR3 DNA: TGTGCCAGCAGCGGGACTAGCGTCGACGAGCAGTACTTC

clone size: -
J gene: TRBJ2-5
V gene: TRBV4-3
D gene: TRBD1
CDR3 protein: CASSQGLDRGAPTQYF
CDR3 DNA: TGCGCCAGCAGCCAAGGACTTGACAGGGGGGCCCCGACCCAGTACTTC

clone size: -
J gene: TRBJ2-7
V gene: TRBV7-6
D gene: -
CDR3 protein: CASSPEDPHEQYF
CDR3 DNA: TGTGCCAGCAGCCCGGAGGATCCCCACGAGCAGTACTTC